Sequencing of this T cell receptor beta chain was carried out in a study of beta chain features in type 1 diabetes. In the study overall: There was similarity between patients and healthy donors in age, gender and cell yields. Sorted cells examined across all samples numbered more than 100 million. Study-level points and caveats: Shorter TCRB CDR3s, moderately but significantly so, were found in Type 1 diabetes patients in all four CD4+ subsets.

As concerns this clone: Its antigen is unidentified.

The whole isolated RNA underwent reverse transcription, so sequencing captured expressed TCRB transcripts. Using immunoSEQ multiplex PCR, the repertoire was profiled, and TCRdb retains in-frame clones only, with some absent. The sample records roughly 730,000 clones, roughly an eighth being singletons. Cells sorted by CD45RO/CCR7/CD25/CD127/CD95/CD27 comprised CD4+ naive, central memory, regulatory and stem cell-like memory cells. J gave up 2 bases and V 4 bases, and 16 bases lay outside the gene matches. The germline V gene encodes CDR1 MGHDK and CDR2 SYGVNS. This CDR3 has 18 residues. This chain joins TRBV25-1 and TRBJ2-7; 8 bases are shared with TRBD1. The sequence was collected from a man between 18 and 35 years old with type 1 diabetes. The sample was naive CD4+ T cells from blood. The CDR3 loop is CASSVRQGRGQGPYEQYF. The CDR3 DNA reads TGTGCCAGCAGTGTTCGACAGGGGAGAGGACAGGGACCCTACGAGCAGTACTTC.